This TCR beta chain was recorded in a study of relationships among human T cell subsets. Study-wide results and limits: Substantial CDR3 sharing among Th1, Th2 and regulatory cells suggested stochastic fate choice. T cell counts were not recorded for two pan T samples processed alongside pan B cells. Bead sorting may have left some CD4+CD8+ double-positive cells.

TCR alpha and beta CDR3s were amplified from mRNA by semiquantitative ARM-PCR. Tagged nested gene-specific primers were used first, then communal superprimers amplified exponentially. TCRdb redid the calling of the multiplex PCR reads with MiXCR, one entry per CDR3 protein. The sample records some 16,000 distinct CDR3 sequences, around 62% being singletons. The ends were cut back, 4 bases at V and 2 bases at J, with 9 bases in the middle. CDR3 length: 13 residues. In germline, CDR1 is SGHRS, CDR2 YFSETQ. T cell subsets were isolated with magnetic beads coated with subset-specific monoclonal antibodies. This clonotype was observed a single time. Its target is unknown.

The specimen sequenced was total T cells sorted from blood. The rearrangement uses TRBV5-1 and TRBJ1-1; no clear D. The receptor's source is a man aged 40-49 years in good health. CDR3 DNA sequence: TGCGCCAGCAGCATCGCAGGTAACACTGAAGCTTTCTTT. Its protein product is CASSIAGNTEAFF.